The rows below give T cell receptor beta chains drawn from one sample of a study of T cells in localized non-small cell lung cancer. Method: immunoSEQ multiplex PCR; TCRdb's copy keeps in-frame clones and lacks some. Here the sample spans over a thousand clones, 25% to 30% being singletons. The starting material was lung tumor tissue, obtained before any cancer treatment. The receptors were gathered from a male donor aged 60 or over with stage I lung adenocarcinoma. Each CDR3 is given with its conserved first and last residue. The D gene is left open where the match is weak. Where a row states a size, it is once, few, many or the class of an expanded clone; other rows omit it.

j_call v_call cdr3_length clone_size d_call cdr3_nt cdr3_aa
TRBJ1-1 TRBV18 18 - TRBD1 TGTGCCAGCTCACCGGGCGTTACCGGGACAGGGTCGAACACTGAAGCTTTCTTT CASSPGVTGTGSNTEAFF
TRBJ2-3 TRBV6-8 15 few TRBD1 TGTGCCAGCAGTTACTTGGGACAGGGAACAGATACGCAGTATTTT CASSYLGQGTDTQYF
TRBJ2-5 TRBV11-3 14 few TRBD2 TGTGCCAGCAGCTTTGGGGGGGGCCAAGAGACCCAGTACTTC CASSFGGGQETQYF
TRBJ2-3 TRBV19 14 - - TGTGCCAGTAGGGCCAGGCCTAGCACAGATACGCAGTATTTT CASRARPSTDTQYF
TRBJ2-1 TRBV11-3 14 medium-sized TRBD2 TGTGCCAGCAGCCAAGCGGGGGGCCTGAATGAGCAGTTCTTC CASSQAGGLNEQFF
TRBJ2-5 TRBV10-3 14 few - TGTGCCATCAGTGAGTCGGGGGGCCAAGAGACCCAGTACTTC CAISESGGQETQYF
TRBJ2-7 TRBV5-1 14 - - TGCGCCAGCAGCTTAAACTCGTTCTCCTACGAGCAGTACTTC CASSLNSFSYEQYF
TRBJ2-1 TRBV11-3 16 - TRBD2 TGTGCCAGCAGCTTGGGACTAGCGGGAGGTGTGGGTGAGCAGTTCTTC CASSLGLAGGVGEQFF
TRBJ2-3 TRBV11-3 18 - - TGTGCCAGCCTACCCCGGAGTAGCCGCCCTATGAGTGCAGATACGCAGTATTTT CASLPRSSRPMSADTQYF
TRBJ2-3 TRBV6-7 15 - TRBD1 TGTGCCAGCAAGAGGGCAGGGGGCGCCTCAGATACGCAGTATTTT CASKRAGGASDTQYF